The 16 T cell receptor beta chains listed next were all sequenced from one sample in a study of cytomegalovirus exposure and HLA in healthy donors. Profiled with immunoSEQ multiplex PCR; TCRdb holds only in-frame clones, not every one. Among approximately 140,000 clones listed, about 90% were seen once. Sequenced sample: PBMCs. The source of these receptors is a man in his late teens or twenties in good health and CMV-seronegative.

The chain joins TRBV2 to TRBJ2-7; unclear D gene. Looked up from germline, CDR1 is SNHLY and CDR2 is FYNNEI. The CDR3 contains 16 residues. Trimming took off 3 bases at V and 7 bases at J, with 22 bases between the two ends. CDR3 nucleotide sequence: TGTGCCAGCAGTGACAGTTTGGCTGGCGATTCGGGTGAGCAGTACTTC. Its protein product is CASSDSLAGDSGEQYF.

V gene TRBV2 combines with J gene TRBJ2-1; TRBD2 agrees at 8 bases. The CDR3 spans 15 residues. The germline V gene has CDR1 SNHLY and CDR2 FYNNEI. Trimming removed 1 base from V and 5 bases from J; junction bases left unmatched: 4. This CDR3 reads CASSEGTSLNNEQFF. For the CDR3, the DNA is TGTGCCAGCAGTGAAGGGACTAGCTTAAACAATGAGCAGTTCTTC. The variable domain in full, completed from reference TRBV2 and TRBJ2-1, reads EPEVTQTPSHQVTQMGQEVILRCVPISNHLYFYWYRQILGQKVEFLVSFYNNEISEKSEIFDDQFSVERPDGSNFTLKIRSTKLEDSAMYFCASSEGTSLNNEQFFGPGTRLTVL.

This clone was observed a handful of times. The CDR3 spells CASTPKEVNYGYTF. DNA for the CDR3: TGTGCCAGTACTCCAAAGGAGGTCAACTATGGCTACACCTTC. This sequence joins TRBV19 and TRBJ1-2, with unresolved D. CDR3 length: 14 residues. V lost 7 bases and J lost 2, with 14 bases in between. Per germline, CDR1 LNHDA and CDR2 SQIVND (reference sequence).

The chain couples TRBV5-4 to TRBJ2-4, with a weak D call TRBD2 (5 bases). V was trimmed by 0 bases and J by 7 bases, leaving 17 bases between them. This CDR3 region has 16 residues. The germline CDR1 and CDR2 sequences are SGHNT and YYREEE (reference sequence). This CDR3 is CASSLVERAMGNIQYF. The DNA for the CDR3 is TGTGCCAGCAGCTTGGTGGAGAGGGCCATGGGGAACATTCAGTACTTC.

The chain carries TRBV7-8 and TRBJ1-5, with D hard to call. Trimming cost V 7 bases and J 2 bases, with 15 bases left between them. This CDR3 region has 15 residues. Germline CDR1 is SGHVS and CDR2 is FQNEAQ. CDR3 region: CASMPTEWGNQPQHF. CDR3 nucleotides: TGTGCCAGCATGCCGACTGAATGGGGCAATCAGCCCCAGCATTTT.

The V call is TRBV5-1, the J call TRBJ2-2; TRBD1 matches at 9 bases. The CDR3 totals 15 residues. Per germline, CDR1 SGHRS and CDR2 YFSETQ. J lost 2 bases, V lost 4 bases, and 3 bases had no gene match. The CDR3: CASSPTGGNTGELFF. CDR3 DNA: TGCGCCAGCAGCCCGACAGGGGGTAACACCGGGGAGCTGTTTTTT.

This clone was counted a single time. J is TRBJ2-7 and V is TRBV7-8; a weak D match, TRBD1 (6 bases). Trimming cost V 3 bases and J 4 bases, with 13 bases left between them. Per germline, CDR1 SGHVS and CDR2 FQNEAQ. CDR3 length equals 14 residues. CDR3 in amino acids: CASSFHRDRYEQYF. CDR3 DNA sequence: TGTGCCAGCAGCTTCCACAGGGACCGTTACGAGCAGTACTTC.

This chain joins TRBV6-5 and TRBJ2-1, with 7 nucleotides matching TRBD2. V lost 2 bases, J lost 4 bases, and 8 bases stayed unmatched. This CDR3 has 16 residues. Germline lookup yields CDR1 MNHEY and CDR2 SVGAGI. The CDR3 DNA reads TGTGCCAGCAGTTACGGTGGTAGCGGGTATTACAATGAGCAGTTCTTC. It is translated as CASSYGGSGYYNEQFF.

In its sample, this clone was seen many times. The rearrangement uses TRBV4-2 and TRBJ2-5; 7 nucleotides line up with TRBD2. After removal of 1 base from V and 1 base from J, the junction contained 3 bases not matched to a gene. The CDR3 runs to 15 residues. The germline V gene has CDR1 LGHNA and CDR2 YNFKEQ. CDR3 residues: CASSQGGGPQETQYF. In DNA, the CDR3 is TGTGCCAGCAGCCAAGGGGGGGGTCCCCAAGAGACCCAGTACTTC.

This chain links TRBV18 with TRBJ1-2, with D perhaps matching TRBD1 (5 bases). CDR1 and CDR2 from the germline V gene are KGHSH and LQKENI. The CDR3 runs to 14 residues. V lost 3 bases to trimming and J lost 0 bases, with 8 bases between them. The CDR3 protein is CASSPDRSNYGYTF. In DNA, the CDR3 is TGTGCCAGCTCACCCGACAGATCTAACTATGGCTACACCTTC.

The chain links TRBV7-9 to TRBJ2-5, with D tentatively TRBD1 (7 bases). Germline V gene data show CDR1 as SEHNR and CDR2 as FQNEAQ (reference sequence). This CDR3 is 18 amino acids long. The ends were cut back, 5 bases at V and 4 bases at J, with 26 bases in the middle. CDR3 coding DNA: TGTGCCAGCAGCCCCCGGGATGCGGGGCAGGGGGATCGAGAGACCCAGTACTTC. Amino acids: CASSPRDAGQGDRETQYF.

The genes are TRBV20-1 and TRBJ1-3; D unresolved. CDR1 is DFQATT and CDR2 is SNEGSKA in the germline V gene (reference sequence). This CDR3 has 10 residues. The V and J ends lost 6 bases and 4 bases respectively, with 4 bases between them. Here the CDR3 reads CSAQGNTIYF. The CDR3 nucleotides read TGCAGTGCCCAGGGAAACACCATATATTTT.

The chain joins TRBV5-5 to TRBJ1-2; 7 nucleotides align to TRBD1. The V gene end was trimmed by 2 bases and the J gene end by 3 bases; junction bases not matched to a gene: 7. CDR1 and CDR2 from the germline V gene are SGHKS and YYEKEE (reference sequence). The CDR3 runs to 15 residues. DNA of the CDR3: TGTGCCAGCAGCTTTTCCTCCGACAGGGACTATGGCTACACCTTC. Residues: CASSFSSDRDYGYTF.

The chain has TRBV6-1 and TRBJ2-7, with D tentatively TRBD1 (5 bases). Trimming took off 6 bases at V and 3 bases at J, with 15 bases between the two ends. Germline V gives CDR1 MNHNS, CDR2 SASEGT. The CDR3 covers 14 residues. The CDR3 DNA follows: TGTGCCAGCAGCCTTGGTTGGCAGGGCTACGAGCAGTACTTC. Its translation: CASSLGWQGYEQYF.

V and J are TRBV5-1 and TRBJ2-2, with 9 nucleotides matching TRBD1. V shed 4 bases and J 7 bases; nucleotides not matched to a gene: 14. Germline CDR1 reads SGHRS; CDR2 reads YFSETQ. This CDR3 contains 17 residues. The CDR3 protein is CASSRGTGPFVGGELFF. Here the CDR3 DNA reads TGCGCCAGCAGCAGGGGGACAGGGCCCTTCGTGGGCGGGGAGCTGTTTTTT.

The chain joins TRBV19 to TRBJ2-7, with a possible D match to TRBD2 (7 bases). CDR1 and CDR2 from the germline V gene are LNHDA and SQIVND (reference sequence). The CDR3 sequence is 14 residues long. V was shortened by 5 bases and J by 4 bases, with 15 bases between the two germline ends. The CDR3 DNA follows: TGTGCCAGTAGTGCGGGGGCAGGGAGGTACGAGCAGTACTTC. It codes for CASSAGAGRYEQYF.